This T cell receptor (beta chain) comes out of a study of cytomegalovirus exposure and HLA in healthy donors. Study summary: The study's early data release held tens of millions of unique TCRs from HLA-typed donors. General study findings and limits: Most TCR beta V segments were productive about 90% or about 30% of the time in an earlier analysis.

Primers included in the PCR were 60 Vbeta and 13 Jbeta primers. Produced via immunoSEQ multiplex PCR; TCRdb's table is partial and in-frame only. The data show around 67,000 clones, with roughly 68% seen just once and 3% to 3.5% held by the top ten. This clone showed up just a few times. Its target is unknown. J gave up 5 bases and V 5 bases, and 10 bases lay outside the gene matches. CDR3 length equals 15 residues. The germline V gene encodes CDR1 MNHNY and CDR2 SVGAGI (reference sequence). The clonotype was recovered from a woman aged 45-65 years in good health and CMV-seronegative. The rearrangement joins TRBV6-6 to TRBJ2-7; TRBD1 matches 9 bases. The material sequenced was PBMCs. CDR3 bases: TGTGCCAGCAGTCACCCCGGGACAGGGTCAGACGAGCAGTACTTC. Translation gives CASSHPGTGSDEQYF.